Below, 10 T cell receptor beta chains from the same sample are listed, as sequenced in a study of T cells after posttransplantation cyclophosphamide. Method: immunoSEQ multiplex PCR; TCRdb's copy keeps in-frame clones and lacks some. The sample yields 30,000 to 50,000 clones, without any singletons. The sequenced material came from PBMCs. The source of these receptors is a woman aged 50 to 65 in good health and a related stem cell transplant donor.

Many counts were recorded for this clone. The rearrangement uses TRBV4-1 and TRBJ1-1, with D tentatively TRBD1 (6 bases). The CDR3 totals 19 residues. Germline CDR1 MGHRA, CDR2 YSYEKL. Trimming left V 1 base short and J 5 bases short, with 26 bases between. As DNA, the CDR3 is TGCGCCAGCAGCCAAGGAAAGACGCCGAACAGGGATCAGAGGACTGAAGCTTTCTTT. It codes for CASSQGKTPNRDQRTEAFF.

This clone was seen many times. V gene TRBV5-1 combines with J gene TRBJ2-7; 7 nucleotides agree with TRBD1. Germline trimming cut 6 bases from V and 4 bases from J; bases unmatched to any gene: 4. The CDR3 extends over 12 amino acids. Germline assignment: CDR1 SGHRS and CDR2 YFSETQ. The CDR3 region has the DNA TGCGCCAGCACCGGGACAGATTACGAGCAGTACTTC. This sequence encodes CASTGTDYEQYF.

The table lists this clone with many counts. The chain recombines TRBV5-1 with TRBJ1-2; no clear D. Trimming cost V 0 bases and J 6 bases, with 18 bases left between them. This CDR3 has 16 residues. CDR1 SGHRS and CDR2 YFSETQ come from the germline V gene. The CDR3 nucleotides are TGCGCCAGCAGCTTGGGGCTCGGGATGGGGTACGATGGCTACACCTTC. Translation: CASSLGLGMGYDGYTF.

There are many counts of this clone. This rearrangement joins TRBV2 to TRBJ2-6; perhaps TRBD2 as D (7 bases). CDR1 and CDR2 from the germline V gene are SNHLY and FYNNEI. V lost 6 bases and J lost 0, with 18 bases in between. There are 18 residues in the CDR3. The CDR3 bases are TGTGCCAGCAGCGATTCTCATAGGGGGGGCTCTGGGGCCAACGTCCTGACTTTC. Protein product: CASSDSHRGGSGANVLTF.

This clone was detected many times. The gene calls are TRBV19 and TRBJ2-5; 7 positions agree with TRBD1. This CDR3 spans 16 amino acids. V shed 5 bases, J shed 2 bases, and the junction held 11 bases outside the gene matches. Germline V lookup: CDR1 LNHDA, CDR2 SQIVND (reference sequence). The CDR3 loop reads CASSWLPGQRQETQYF. As DNA, the CDR3 is TGTGCCAGTAGTTGGCTCCCGGGACAGAGACAAGAGACCCAGTACTTC.

This clone was seen ten or more times. The chain couples TRBV28 to TRBJ1-2; possibly TRBD1 for D (6 bases). This CDR3 has 13 amino acids. V was cut by 5 bases and J by 4 bases, with 11 bases left in between. Germline CDR1 reads MDHEN; CDR2 reads SYDVKM. The CDR3 DNA reads as TGTGCCAGCAGTCCCAGGGGTACCTATGGCTACACCTTC. Its protein product is CASSPRGTYGYTF.

In its sample, this clone was seen many times. This chain links TRBV18 with TRBJ1-2; 9 bases agree with TRBD1. The CDR3 length is 16 residues. Germline V lookup: CDR1 KGHSH, CDR2 LQKENI. J lost 2 bases, V lost 4 bases, and 8 bases had no gene match. CDR3 DNA: TGTGCCAGCTCACTACGGACAGGGGACTTAAACTATGGCTACACCTTC. This codes for CASSLRTGDLNYGYTF.

This clone has at least ten counts. The chain uses TRBV28 and TRBJ2-7; perhaps TRBD2 as D (5 bases). There are 14 residues in the CDR3. The germline CDR1 and CDR2 sequences are MDHEN and SYDVKM. Trimming took 3 bases from V and 2 from J, leaving 11 bases between them. In DNA form, the CDR3 reads TGTGCCAGCAGTTTCCCCGGGGAAGCCTACGAGCAGTACTTC. This codes for CASSFPGEAYEQYF.

The table lists this clone with many counts. The chain joins TRBV11-2 to TRBJ1-1; D unresolved. Deletions cut 5 bases from V and 0 bases from J, with 16 bases between. This CDR3 comprises 16 residues. Germline V gives CDR1 SGHAT, CDR2 FQNNGV. Written as DNA, the CDR3 is TGTGCCAGCAGCCCCCTCAGCTCGGGGTTGAACACTGAAGCTTTCTTT. This translates into CASSPLSSGLNTEAFF.

This clone was picked up many times. The gene calls are TRBV5-4 and TRBJ2-2; no clear D. V lost 6 bases and J lost 6, with 15 bases in between. CDR3 length equals 14 residues. The germline CDR1 and CDR2 sequences are SGHNT and YYREEE (reference sequence). The CDR3 sequence: CASTRSSFAGELFF. In DNA form, the CDR3 reads TGTGCCAGCACCCGTAGTAGTTTCGCCGGGGAGCTGTTTTTT.